Listed below are T cell receptor beta chains from one sample, sequenced in a study of lymphopenia after photon versus proton radiotherapy. Here immunoSEQ multiplex PCR was the method, and the copy in TCRdb shows in-frame clones only, minus some. The sample has roughly 45,000 clones; over 75% are singletons. The sample here was peripheral blood, taken from a patient treated with photon-based radiotherapy. These receptors came from a man aged 35 to 55 with gastric cancer. The CDR3 runs from the conserved cysteine through the conserved F or W. D genes are given only for firm matches. Size is omitted from some rows. Given values are once, few, many or a class for expanded clones.

CDR3 protein | CDR3 DNA | clone size | D gene | J gene | V gene
CASSLGAGQEETQYF | TGTGCCAGCAGCTTAGGGGCGGGACAGGAAGAGACCCAGTACTTC | . | TRBD1 | TRBJ2-5 | TRBV7-2
CASSQEVSYSNQPQHF | TGCGCCAGCAGCCAAGAGGTCAGCTATAGCAATCAGCCCCAGCATTTT | . | . | TRBJ1-5 | TRBV4-3
CASSPLGQKNTEAFF | TGCGCCAGCAGCCCCCTGGGACAGAAGAACACTGAAGCTTTCTTT | . | TRBD1 | TRBJ1-1 | TRBV4-1
CASSAWTGTDTQYF | TGTGCCAGCAGTGCCTGGACGGGCACAGATACGCAGTATTTT | . | . | TRBJ2-3 | TRBV6-1
CASSPGGGDNEQFF | TGTGCCAGCAGTCCCGGTGGGGGCGACAATGAGCAGTTCTTC | once | . | TRBJ2-1 | TRBV9
CASSGWGGRETQYF | TGTGCCAGCAGTGGTTGGGGAGGCAGGGAGACCCAGTACTTC | . | . | TRBJ2-5 | TRBV6-1
CASSSAEMNTEAFF | TGTGCCAGCAGTTCGGCCGAAATGAACACTGAAGCTTTCTTT | . | . | TRBJ1-1 | TRBV2
CASSLSTYQGNTIYF | TGTGCCAGCAGCTTGAGTACTTACCAGGGAAACACCATATATTTT | . | . | TRBJ1-3 | TRBV5-5
CASSLLATGYNEQFF | TGTGCCAGCAGCTTGCTTGCGACAGGATACAATGAGCAGTTCTTC | once | . | TRBJ2-1 | TRBV5-6
CASRRSSGGVDTQYF | TGTGCCAGCAGAAGATCTAGCGGGGGGGTGGATACGCAGTATTTT | once | TRBD2 | TRBJ2-3 | TRBV7-2
CASSFNRGQRNQPQHF | TGTGCCAGTAGTTTTAACAGGGGGCAAAGAAATCAGCCCCAGCATTTT | . | TRBD1 | TRBJ1-5 | TRBV19
CASSSTGTGDQPQHF | TGTGCCAGCAGTTCTACGGGGACAGGGGATCAGCCCCAGCATTTT | few | TRBD1 | TRBJ1-5 | TRBV6-5
CASSLFSNRQEKLFF | TGTGCCAGCAGTTTATTTTCAAACCGACAGGAAAAACTGTTTTTT | . | . | TRBJ1-4 | TRBV27
CASSDRGPGQPYF | TGTGCCAGCAGCGACCGAGGCCCGGGACAGCCGTACTTC | . | TRBD1 | TRBJ2-7 | TRBV5-6
CASSRSGGPGANVLTF | TGTGCCAGCAGCCGATCCGGGGGGCCCGGGGCCAACGTCCTGACTTTC | . | . | TRBJ2-6 | TRBV11-2
CAITSGTGTDTQYF | TGTGCCATCACCTCTGGGACAGGCACAGATACGCAGTATTTT | . | TRBD1 | TRBJ2-3 | TRBV10-3
CASMAESSNQPQHF | TGTGCCAGCATGGCGGAAAGTAGCAATCAGCCCCAGCATTTT | few | . | TRBJ1-5 | TRBV21-1